A selection of T cell receptor beta chains follows, all from one sample in a study of T cells in Graves' hyperthyroidism and ophthalmopathy. TCRdb re-derived calls from the multiplex PCR reads in MiXCR, one entry per CDR3 protein. The data show more than 500,000 distinct CDR3 sequences, around 15% seen once. Specimen: blood. The source is a woman aged 25 to 39 with Graves' hyperthyroidism. CDR3s include the opening cysteine and the closing phenylalanine or tryptophan. D genes are given only for firm matches. Only part of the rows carry a size: once, few, many, or a class if the clone is expanded.

j_gene: TRBJ2-1; d_gene: -; abundance: many; v_gene: TRBV29-1; CDR3nt: TGCAGCGCACTGCTAGACTACAATGAGCAGTTCTTC; CDR3aa: CSALLDYNEQFF
j_gene: TRBJ2-1; d_gene: TRBD2; abundance: many; v_gene: TRBV28; CDR3nt: TGTGCCAGCGGCCTAGCGGGAGTTGAGCAGTTCTTC; CDR3aa: CASGLAGVEQFF
j_gene: TRBJ2-7; d_gene: -; abundance: -; v_gene: TRBV29-1; CDR3nt: TGCAGCGTTGAACTGGGGGAGGTCGGCTACGAGCAGTACTTC; CDR3aa: CSVELGEVGYEQYF
j_gene: TRBJ2-3; d_gene: -; abundance: many; v_gene: TRBV11-2; CDR3nt: TGTGCCAGCAGCTTATTTTCAGATACGCAGTATTTT; CDR3aa: CASSLFSDTQYF
j_gene: TRBJ2-7; d_gene: -; abundance: -; v_gene: TRBV6-1; CDR3nt: TGTGCCAGCAGTGTGTCCCGCGCCTACTACGAGCAGTACTTC; CDR3aa: CASSVSRAYYEQYF
j_gene: TRBJ2-3; d_gene: TRBD1; abundance: -; v_gene: TRBV20-1; CDR3nt: TGCAGTGCTAAAAGGACAGGCCGCACAGATACGCAGTGTTTT; CDR3aa: CSAKRTGRTDTQCF
j_gene: TRBJ2-1; d_gene: -; abundance: -; v_gene: TRBV11-2; CDR3nt: TGTGCCAGCAGCTTAGATCCAACGGGAGATCAATTCTTC; CDR3aa: CASSLDPTGDQFF
j_gene: TRBJ1-2; d_gene: TRBD1; abundance: many; v_gene: TRBV3-1; CDR3nt: TGTGCCAGCAGCCAAGAAATCCCGCGGACAGGGCCCTATGGCTACACCTTC; CDR3aa: CASSQEIPRTGPYGYTF
j_gene: TRBJ1-5; d_gene: -; abundance: few; v_gene: TRBV30; CDR3nt: TGTGCCTGGAGTTGGTCCCGGGACAAAAAAAGCAATCAGCCCCAGCATTTT; CDR3aa: CAWSWSRDKKSNQPQHF
j_gene: TRBJ2-7; d_gene: -; abundance: few; v_gene: TRBV28; CDR3nt: TGTGCCAGCACCTCGGGGCTAGCTCTCTACGAGCAGTACTTC; CDR3aa: CASTSGLALYEQYF